These T cell receptor beta chains were read from a single sample in a study of T cell changes during pregnancy in multiple sclerosis. Some clones are missing from TCRdb's copy, which holds only in-frame ones; the method was immunoSEQ multiplex PCR. The sample includes 20,000 to 25,000 clones, 91% of them seen just once. Specimen: CD4+ T cells from peripheral blood mononuclear cells, collected in the third trimester of pregnancy. The receptors originated from a female donor with multiple sclerosis, enrolled in a pregnancy study. CDR3s include the opening cysteine and the closing phenylalanine or tryptophan. The order of the fields is V gene, clone size, D gene, CDR3 length, J gene, CDR3 DNA, CDR3 protein. A D gene is named only where the DNA matches it firmly. Part of the rows lack a size; the others show once, few, many or a class for expanded clones.

v_call: TRBV5-1; clone_size: -; d_call: TRBD1; cdr3_length: 15; j_call: TRBJ2-2; cdr3_nt: TGCGCCAGCAGAAGACAGGGTGGGAACACCGGGGAGCTGTTTTTT; cdr3_aa: CASRRQGGNTGELFF
v_call: TRBV7-9; clone_size: -; d_call: TRBD1; cdr3_length: 13; j_call: TRBJ1-2; cdr3_nt: TGTGCCAGCAGCTTAGGCAGGGGGCCTGGCTACACCTTC; cdr3_aa: CASSLGRGPGYTF
v_call: TRBV5-1; clone_size: few; d_call: -; cdr3_length: 14; j_call: TRBJ1-1; cdr3_nt: TGCGCCAGCAGCTTCACTCGACAGAACACTGAAGCTTTCTTT; cdr3_aa: CASSFTRQNTEAFF
v_call: TRBV11-2; clone_size: -; d_call: TRBD2; cdr3_length: 16; j_call: TRBJ2-2; cdr3_nt: TGTGCCAGCAGCTGGGGGACTAGCGGGGGGTACGGGGAGCTGTTTTTT; cdr3_aa: CASSWGTSGGYGELFF
v_call: TRBV11-1; clone_size: -; d_call: TRBD1; cdr3_length: 14; j_call: TRBJ1-2; cdr3_nt: TGTGCCAGCAGCGCCAACCGGGACAGGGGAGGCTACACCTTC; cdr3_aa: CASSANRDRGGYTF
v_call: TRBV6-1; clone_size: -; d_call: -; cdr3_length: 15; j_call: TRBJ1-3; cdr3_nt: TGTGCCAGCAGGGTCAAGGGGGACGGCGGATCTCCTAGGATTTTT; cdr3_aa: CASRVKGDGGSPRIF
v_call: TRBV5-1; clone_size: -; d_call: -; cdr3_length: 14; j_call: TRBJ1-3; cdr3_nt: TGCGCCAGCGGCAAGACAGCGGGTGGAAACACCATATATTTT; cdr3_aa: CASGKTAGGNTIYF
v_call: TRBV7-2; clone_size: -; d_call: TRBD2; cdr3_length: 15; j_call: TRBJ2-1; cdr3_nt: TGTGCCAGCAGCTTGACTAGCGGGGCCTACAATGAGCAGTTCTTC; cdr3_aa: CASSLTSGAYNEQFF
v_call: TRBV7-9; clone_size: -; d_call: TRBD1; cdr3_length: 14; j_call: TRBJ1-1; cdr3_nt: TGTGCCAGCAGCTCCGGGACAGGGTCAACTGAAGCTTTCTTT; cdr3_aa: CASSSGTGSTEAFF
v_call: TRBV7-2; clone_size: -; d_call: -; cdr3_length: 13; j_call: TRBJ1-2; cdr3_nt: TGTGCCAGCAGTCCCTCGGTCCCAACAGGATACACCTTC; cdr3_aa: CASSPSVPTGYTF
v_call: TRBV5-6; clone_size: -; d_call: -; cdr3_length: 15; j_call: TRBJ1-6; cdr3_nt: TGTGCCAGCAGCGGCAGTCCCCAGGGGAATTCACCCCTCCACTTT; cdr3_aa: CASSGSPQGNSPLHF
v_call: TRBV25-1; clone_size: -; d_call: -; cdr3_length: 16; j_call: TRBJ1-5; cdr3_nt: TGTGCCAGCACGGCAGGGACTTTCTCTCGCAATCAGCCCCAGCATTTT; cdr3_aa: CASTAGTFSRNQPQHF
v_call: TRBV7-9; clone_size: -; d_call: TRBD2; cdr3_length: 14; j_call: TRBJ2-5; cdr3_nt: TGTGCCAGCAGCCCCCGGGGGGGGGACGAGACCCAGTACTTC; cdr3_aa: CASSPRGGDETQYF
v_call: TRBV6-6; clone_size: -; d_call: -; cdr3_length: 15; j_call: TRBJ2-1; cdr3_nt: TGTGCCAGCAGTTACGGACATCTGGTCGAGCGTGAGCAGTTCTTC; cdr3_aa: CASSYGHLVEREQFF
v_call: TRBV15; clone_size: -; d_call: TRBD1; cdr3_length: 15; j_call: TRBJ1-1; cdr3_nt: TGTGCCACCAGCAGCCCAGCAGGGGGCGAAACTGAAGCTTTCTTT; cdr3_aa: CATSSPAGGETEAFF
v_call: TRBV6-6; clone_size: -; d_call: TRBD1; cdr3_length: 15; j_call: TRBJ1-2; cdr3_nt: TGTGCCAGCAGTTACGGACAGGGGCGATACTATGGCTACACCTTC; cdr3_aa: CASSYGQGRYYGYTF
v_call: TRBV7-2; clone_size: -; d_call: TRBD1; cdr3_length: 14; j_call: TRBJ1-1; cdr3_nt: TGTGCCAGCAGCTTCCGACAGGGGCACCCAGAAGCTTTCTTT; cdr3_aa: CASSFRQGHPEAFF
v_call: TRBV5-1; clone_size: -; d_call: -; cdr3_length: 17; j_call: TRBJ2-3; cdr3_nt: TGCGCCAGCAGCTTAATCGGGGGACGAATGTTTTCAGATACGCAGTATTTT; cdr3_aa: CASSLIGGRMFSDTQYF
v_call: TRBV4-1; clone_size: -; d_call: -; cdr3_length: 14; j_call: TRBJ2-3; cdr3_nt: TGCGCCAGCAGCCAAGTTGGCCCCCCAGATACGCAGTATTTT; cdr3_aa: CASSQVGPPDTQYF
v_call: TRBV9; clone_size: -; d_call: -; cdr3_length: 14; j_call: TRBJ2-3; cdr3_nt: TGTGCCAGCAGCGTCAGGTACGATATAGATACGCAGTATTTT; cdr3_aa: CASSVRYDIDTQYF
v_call: TRBV6-6; clone_size: -; d_call: -; cdr3_length: 11; j_call: TRBJ1-2; cdr3_nt: TGTGCCAGCAGGGGAGGGGATGGCTACACCTTC; cdr3_aa: CASRGGDGYTF
v_call: TRBV9; clone_size: once; d_call: TRBD1; cdr3_length: 13; j_call: TRBJ2-1; cdr3_nt: TGTGCCAGCAGCAGGGGGCCCTACAATGAGCAGTTCTTC; cdr3_aa: CASSRGPYNEQFF
v_call: TRBV4-1; clone_size: -; d_call: -; cdr3_length: 13; j_call: TRBJ1-1; cdr3_nt: TGCGCCAGCAGCCAAGAACGGGGCACTGAAGCTTTCTTT; cdr3_aa: CASSQERGTEAFF
v_call: TRBV7-8; clone_size: -; d_call: -; cdr3_length: 20; j_call: TRBJ1-5; cdr3_nt: TGTGCCAGCAGCTTAGAGAGTGGGACACCTAATACCTATAGCAATCAGCCCCAGCATTTT; cdr3_aa: CASSLESGTPNTYSNQPQHF
v_call: TRBV28; clone_size: once; d_call: -; cdr3_length: 16; j_call: TRBJ1-5; cdr3_nt: TGTGCCAGCAGTCCCCACCGAGGGTTACTCAATCAGCCCCAGCATTTT; cdr3_aa: CASSPHRGLLNQPQHF
v_call: TRBV2; clone_size: -; d_call: -; cdr3_length: 13; j_call: TRBJ2-7; cdr3_nt: TGTGCCAGCACTTTTTGGCAGTCCTACGAGCAGTACTTC; cdr3_aa: CASTFWQSYEQYF
v_call: TRBV10-3; clone_size: -; d_call: -; cdr3_length: 13; j_call: TRBJ2-5; cdr3_nt: TGTGCCTCGGGCGGGGGCCAGAGAGAGACCCAGTACTTC; cdr3_aa: CASGGGQRETQYF
v_call: TRBV9; clone_size: -; d_call: -; cdr3_length: 14; j_call: TRBJ1-1; cdr3_nt: TGTGCCAGCAGCGTAGCCCTGAGTGGCACTGAAGCTTTCTTT; cdr3_aa: CASSVALSGTEAFF
v_call: TRBV6-1; clone_size: once; d_call: TRBD1; cdr3_length: 15; j_call: TRBJ1-2; cdr3_nt: TGTGCCAGCAGCCCCCAGGGGGAATTAGACTATGGCTACACCTTC; cdr3_aa: CASSPQGELDYGYTF
v_call: TRBV12-5; clone_size: -; d_call: TRBD1; cdr3_length: 18; j_call: TRBJ2-7; cdr3_nt: TGTGCTAGTGGTTTGCCTACTCTGAAGGGGACAGGTTCCTACGAGCAGTACTTC; cdr3_aa: CASGLPTLKGTGSYEQYF
v_call: TRBV7-8; clone_size: -; d_call: TRBD1; cdr3_length: 16; j_call: TRBJ1-6; cdr3_nt: TGTGCCAGCAGCTTAGCGCTAGGACAGGTTTCTCCACCCCTCCACTTT; cdr3_aa: CASSLALGQVSPPLHF
v_call: TRBV6-6; clone_size: -; d_call: -; cdr3_length: 16; j_call: TRBJ1-1; cdr3_nt: TGTGCCAGCACCCCAGGGTATGGGATCTTGAACACTGAAGCTTTCTTT; cdr3_aa: CASTPGYGILNTEAFF
v_call: TRBV5-6; clone_size: -; d_call: -; cdr3_length: 14; j_call: TRBJ2-7; cdr3_nt: TGTGCCAGCAGCGGAGTCCCGGACTTTTTCGGGCAGTACTTC; cdr3_aa: CASSGVPDFFGQYF
v_call: TRBV7-9; clone_size: -; d_call: -; cdr3_length: 12; j_call: TRBJ1-4; cdr3_nt: TGTGCCAGCAGCTTAGAAGCCGAAAAACTGTTTTTT; cdr3_aa: CASSLEAEKLFF
v_call: TRBV10-3; clone_size: once; d_call: TRBD2; cdr3_length: 13; j_call: TRBJ2-1; cdr3_nt: TGTGCCATCAGGGGCCAGGGAGGGAATGAGCAGTTCTTC; cdr3_aa: CAIRGQGGNEQFF
v_call: TRBV5-1; clone_size: -; d_call: -; cdr3_length: 18; j_call: TRBJ1-1; cdr3_nt: TGCGCCAGCAAGGGGGGGACCCTAGGTTTCCTGATGAACACTGAAGCTTTCTTT; cdr3_aa: CASKGGTLGFLMNTEAFF
v_call: TRBV7-2; clone_size: -; d_call: TRBD1; cdr3_length: 13; j_call: TRBJ2-7; cdr3_nt: TGTGCCAGCAGCCCCAGGACAGGCTACGAGCAGTACTTC; cdr3_aa: CASSPRTGYEQYF
v_call: TRBV11-2; clone_size: few; d_call: -; cdr3_length: 14; j_call: TRBJ1-6; cdr3_nt: TGTGCCAGCAGCTGGAGCGGGGTTGGGTCACCCCTCCACTTT; cdr3_aa: CASSWSGVGSPLHF
v_call: TRBV7-8; clone_size: -; d_call: TRBD1; cdr3_length: 16; j_call: TRBJ2-3; cdr3_nt: TGTGCCAGCAGCTTAAGGGCAGGGGGCGATGGAGATACGCAGTATTTT; cdr3_aa: CASSLRAGGDGDTQYF
v_call: TRBV15; clone_size: -; d_call: TRBD2; cdr3_length: 14; j_call: TRBJ2-7; cdr3_nt: TGTGCCACCAGCAGAGTGGGGGAGGGAAACGAGCAGTACTTC; cdr3_aa: CATSRVGEGNEQYF
v_call: TRBV13; clone_size: -; d_call: TRBD1; cdr3_length: 17; j_call: TRBJ1-2; cdr3_nt: TGTGCCAGCAGCTTAGGATGGACAGGGGTGGTTTCCTATGGCTACACCTTC; cdr3_aa: CASSLGWTGVVSYGYTF
v_call: TRBV7-8; clone_size: once; d_call: TRBD1; cdr3_length: 16; j_call: TRBJ2-3; cdr3_nt: TGTGCCAGCAGCTTAAGAGACAGGGGTTTTGCAGATACGCAGTATTTT; cdr3_aa: CASSLRDRGFADTQYF
v_call: TRBV10-1; clone_size: few; d_call: TRBD1; cdr3_length: 13; j_call: TRBJ1-2; cdr3_nt: TGCGCCAGCAGCAGGGGGCCCGGCTATGGCTACACCTTC; cdr3_aa: CASSRGPGYGYTF
v_call: TRBV5-6; clone_size: -; d_call: TRBD2; cdr3_length: 17; j_call: TRBJ2-3; cdr3_nt: TGTGCCAGCAGCTTGAATCGACTAGCGGGGGGGCCGAATACGCAGTATTTT; cdr3_aa: CASSLNRLAGGPNTQYF
v_call: TRBV11-2; clone_size: -; d_call: -; cdr3_length: 12; j_call: TRBJ1-1; cdr3_nt: TGTGCCAGCAGCTTAGGAGGGCAAGAAGCTTTCTTT; cdr3_aa: CASSLGGQEAFF
v_call: TRBV14; clone_size: -; d_call: TRBD2; cdr3_length: 13; j_call: TRBJ2-4; cdr3_nt: TGTGCCAGCAGCCGCGGGGGGGCAGGCATTCAGTACTTC; cdr3_aa: CASSRGGAGIQYF
v_call: TRBV5-1; clone_size: -; d_call: -; cdr3_length: 16; j_call: TRBJ1-2; cdr3_nt: TGCGCCAGCAGCCCCCAGACAGGAAGCTTTAACTATGGCTACACCTTC; cdr3_aa: CASSPQTGSFNYGYTF
v_call: TRBV7-9; clone_size: -; d_call: -; cdr3_length: 16; j_call: TRBJ1-4; cdr3_nt: TGTGCCAGCAGCCACCCACCTGGGGGCTTGTCTGAAAAACTGTTTTTT; cdr3_aa: CASSHPPGGLSEKLFF
v_call: TRBV7-2; clone_size: -; d_call: -; cdr3_length: 15; j_call: TRBJ1-6; cdr3_nt: TGTGCCAGCAGCTTAAAGGCAGGGCCGACCTTAAGACTCCACTTT; cdr3_aa: CASSLKAGPTLRLHF
v_call: TRBV5-1; clone_size: -; d_call: TRBD1; cdr3_length: 16; j_call: TRBJ1-1; cdr3_nt: TGCGCCAGCAGCTTTGCATTTACAGACAGGGGGGATGAAGCTTTCTTT; cdr3_aa: CASSFAFTDRGDEAFF
v_call: TRBV7-9; clone_size: -; d_call: -; cdr3_length: 15; j_call: TRBJ1-1; cdr3_nt: TGTGCCAGCAGCTCCATCGGACCGGACAGCGGTGAAGCTTTCTTT; cdr3_aa: CASSSIGPDSGEAFF
v_call: TRBV21-1; clone_size: -; d_call: -; cdr3_length: 16; j_call: TRBJ1-2; cdr3_nt: TGTGCCAGCAGCAAGGGCAGGGGGCGGAGGTCTAATGGCTACACCTTC; cdr3_aa: CASSKGRGRRSNGYTF
v_call: TRBV2; clone_size: -; d_call: -; cdr3_length: 13; j_call: TRBJ1-2; cdr3_nt: TGTGCCGGATCAGGGGTGTCGGAGTATGGCTACACCTTC; cdr3_aa: CAGSGVSEYGYTF
v_call: TRBV12-1; clone_size: -; d_call: -; cdr3_length: 15; j_call: TRBJ1-5; cdr3_nt: TGTGCCAGCAGCTTTGCCACAGTGTGGAATCAGCCCCAGCATTTT; cdr3_aa: CASSFATVWNQPQHF
v_call: TRBV6-6; clone_size: few; d_call: TRBD1; cdr3_length: 15; j_call: TRBJ1-1; cdr3_nt: TGTGCCAGCAGCCCTCGGGACAGGGGATCAATTGAAGCTTTCTTT; cdr3_aa: CASSPRDRGSIEAFF
v_call: TRBV30; clone_size: few; d_call: -; cdr3_length: 13; j_call: TRBJ1-1; cdr3_nt: TGTGCCTGGAGTGGCGGAGCGAACACTGAAGCTTTCTTT; cdr3_aa: CAWSGGANTEAFF
v_call: TRBV11-2; clone_size: -; d_call: TRBD1; cdr3_length: 13; j_call: TRBJ1-1; cdr3_nt: TGTGCCAGCAGCCTTACAGGGGGCCTGCGAGCTTTCTTT; cdr3_aa: CASSLTGGLRAFF
v_call: TRBV10-2; clone_size: -; d_call: -; cdr3_length: 11; j_call: TRBJ2-3; cdr3_nt: TGCGCCAGCACCGGGGTGTATACGCAGTATTTT; cdr3_aa: CASTGVYTQYF